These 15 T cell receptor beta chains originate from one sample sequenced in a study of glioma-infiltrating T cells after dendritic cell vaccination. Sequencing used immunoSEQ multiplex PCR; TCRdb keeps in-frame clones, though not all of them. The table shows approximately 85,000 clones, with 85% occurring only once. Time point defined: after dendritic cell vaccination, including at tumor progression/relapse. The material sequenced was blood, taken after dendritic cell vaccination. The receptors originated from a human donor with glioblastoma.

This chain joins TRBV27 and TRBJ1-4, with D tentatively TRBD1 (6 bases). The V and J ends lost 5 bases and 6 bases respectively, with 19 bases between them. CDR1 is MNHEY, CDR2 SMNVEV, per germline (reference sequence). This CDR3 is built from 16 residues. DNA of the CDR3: TGTGCCAGCAGTACCCGACAGGCCAACTTATATGAAAAACTGTTTTTT. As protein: CASSTRQANLYEKLFF. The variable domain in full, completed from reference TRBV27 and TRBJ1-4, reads EAQVTQNPRYLITVTGKKLTVTCSQNMNHEYMSWYRQDPGLGLRQIYYSMNVEVTDKGDVPEGYKVSRKEKRNFPLILESPSPNQTSLYFCASSTRQANLYEKLFFGSGTQLSVL.

CDR3 loop: CASSGVSGGPYNEQFF. The CDR3 DNA follows: TGTGCCAGCAGCGGAGTAAGCGGGGGGCCTTACAATGAGCAGTTCTTC. This chain joins TRBV9 and TRBJ2-1, with TRBD2 matching over 9 bases. V shed 3 bases, J shed 4 bases, and the junction held 8 bases outside the gene matches. CDR3 length equals 16 residues. The V gene's germline CDR1 is SGDLS and CDR2 YYNGEE.

For the CDR3, the DNA is TGTGCCAGCAGCTTGGGACGAGACAGGGTTTTCTACAATGAGCAGTTCTTC. This sequence encodes CASSLGRDRVFYNEQFF. The chain has TRBV13 and TRBJ2-1, with TRBD1 matching over 7 bases. From germline, CDR1 is PRHDT and CDR2 FYEKMQ (reference sequence). V shed 3 bases, J shed 3 bases, and the junction held 11 bases outside the gene matches. CDR3 length: 17 residues.

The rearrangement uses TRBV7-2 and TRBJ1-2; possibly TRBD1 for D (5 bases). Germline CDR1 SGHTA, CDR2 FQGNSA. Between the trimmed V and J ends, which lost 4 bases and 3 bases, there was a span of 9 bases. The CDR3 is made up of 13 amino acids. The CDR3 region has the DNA TGTGCCAGCAGCTCGCGGGGCGACTATGGCTACACCTTC. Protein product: CASSSRGDYGYTF.

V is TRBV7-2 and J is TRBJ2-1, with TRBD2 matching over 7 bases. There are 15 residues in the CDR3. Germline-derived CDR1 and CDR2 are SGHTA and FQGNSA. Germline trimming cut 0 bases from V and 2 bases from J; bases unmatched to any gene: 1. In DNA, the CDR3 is TGTGCCAGCAGCTTAGCGGGAGGGCCCTACAATGAGCAGTTCTTC. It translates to CASSLAGGPYNEQFF.

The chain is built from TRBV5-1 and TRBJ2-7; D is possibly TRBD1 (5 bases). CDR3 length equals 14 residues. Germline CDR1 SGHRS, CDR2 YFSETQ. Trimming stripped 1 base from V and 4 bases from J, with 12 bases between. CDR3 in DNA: TGCGCCAGCAGCTTGTATGGACAAGGATACGAGCAGTACTTC. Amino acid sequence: CASSLYGQGYEQYF.

CDR3 DNA: TGTGCCAGCAGCCCCCGGGGACAGGGGGTTACTAATGAAAAACTGTTTTTT. This sequence encodes CASSPRGQGVTNEKLFF. The chain recombines TRBV11-2 with TRBJ1-4, with 11 bases identical to TRBD1. Germline CDR1 and CDR2: SGHAT and FQNNGV. The CDR3 has 17 residues. Trimming removed 5 bases from V and 2 bases from J; junction bases left unmatched: 7.

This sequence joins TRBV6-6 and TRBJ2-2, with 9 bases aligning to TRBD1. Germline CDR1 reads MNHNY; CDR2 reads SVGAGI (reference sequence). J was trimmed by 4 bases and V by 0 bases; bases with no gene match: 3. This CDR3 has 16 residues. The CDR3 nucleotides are TGTGCCAGCAGTTACTCGGGACAGGGCCCCACCGGGGAGCTGTTTTTT. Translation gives CASSYSGQGPTGELFF.

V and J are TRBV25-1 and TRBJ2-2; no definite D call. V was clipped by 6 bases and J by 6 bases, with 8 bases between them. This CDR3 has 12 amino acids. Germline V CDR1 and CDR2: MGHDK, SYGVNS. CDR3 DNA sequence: TGTGCCAGCAGCGGGTCAGCCGGGGAGCTGTTTTTT. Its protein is CASSGSAGELFF. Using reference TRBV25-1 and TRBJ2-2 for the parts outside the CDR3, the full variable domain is EADIYQTPRYLVIGTGKKITLECSQTMGHDKMYWYQQDPGMELHLIHYSYGVNSTEKGDLSSESTVSRIRTEHFPLTLESARPSHTSQYLCASSGSAGELFFGEGSRLTVL.

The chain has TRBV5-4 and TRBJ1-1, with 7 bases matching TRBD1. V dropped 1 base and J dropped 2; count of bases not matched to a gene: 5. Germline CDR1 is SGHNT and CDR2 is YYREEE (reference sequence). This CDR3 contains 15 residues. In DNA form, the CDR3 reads TGTGCCAGCAGCTTGCTTGGGACAGTCAACACTGAAGCTTTCTTT. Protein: CASSLLGTVNTEAFF.

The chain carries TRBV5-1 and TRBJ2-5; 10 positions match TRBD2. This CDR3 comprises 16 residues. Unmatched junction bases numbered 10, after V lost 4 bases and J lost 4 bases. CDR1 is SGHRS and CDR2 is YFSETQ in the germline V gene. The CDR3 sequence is CASSSEERGGRETQYF. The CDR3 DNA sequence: TGCGCCAGCAGCAGTGAGGAGCGGGGGGGCCGAGAGACCCAGTACTTC.

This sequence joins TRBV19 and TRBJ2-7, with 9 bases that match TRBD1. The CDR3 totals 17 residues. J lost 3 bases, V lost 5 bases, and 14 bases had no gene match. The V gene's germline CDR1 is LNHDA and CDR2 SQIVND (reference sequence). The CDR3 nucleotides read TGTGCCAGTAGTGGGCGAAGAGACAGGGGGTCTGGCTACGAGCAGTACTTC. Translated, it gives CASSGRRDRGSGYEQYF.

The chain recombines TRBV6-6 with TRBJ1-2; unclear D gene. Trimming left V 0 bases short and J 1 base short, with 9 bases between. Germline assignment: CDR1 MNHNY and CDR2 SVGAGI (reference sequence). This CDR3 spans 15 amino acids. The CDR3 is CASSYSSGINYGYTF. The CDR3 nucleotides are TGTGCCAGCAGTTACTCGTCAGGCATTAACTATGGCTACACCTTC.

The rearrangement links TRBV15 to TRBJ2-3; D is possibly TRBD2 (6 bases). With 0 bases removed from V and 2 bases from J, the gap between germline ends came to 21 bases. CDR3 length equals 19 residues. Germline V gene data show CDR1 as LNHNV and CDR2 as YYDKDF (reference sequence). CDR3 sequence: CATSRDHRTLRGPTDTQYF. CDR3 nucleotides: TGTGCCACCAGCAGAGATCACCGGACTCTGCGGGGCCCCACAGATACGCAGTATTTT.

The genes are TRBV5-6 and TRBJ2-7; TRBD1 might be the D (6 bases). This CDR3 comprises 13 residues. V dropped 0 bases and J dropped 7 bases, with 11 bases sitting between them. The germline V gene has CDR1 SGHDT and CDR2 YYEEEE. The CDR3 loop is CASSLGGPGEQYF. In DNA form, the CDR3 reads TGTGCCAGCAGCTTGGGGGGGCCTGGGGAGCAGTACTTC.